A few counts support the clone carrying this T cell receptor beta chain. Its antigen is not known. The data are from a study of post-analysis software for immune sequencing data. As for the study in general: Included courses were relapsing-remitting and secondary progressive multiple sclerosis; progressive-relapsing multiple sclerosis was also included. Study-wide points: Analysis by F measure revealed that same-batch samples clustered strongly together. Comparison of patients with controls showed about 5 TRBV segments more frequent in patients, TRBV5-6, TRBV5-1 and TRBV20-1 among them. Versus controls, multiple sclerosis patients showed significantly lower diversity (normalized Chao1).

This CDR3 has 13 residues. The TCR beta cDNA libraries carried unique molecular identifiers. Each sample of about 0.95 to 11 million input T cells yielded about 500,000 cDNA molecules, so each molecule approximated one T cell. One entry per CDR3 protein results from TCRdb running MiXCR on the PCR reads. Of about 800,000 distinct CDR3 sequences in the sample, about 32% were seen once. The gene calls are TRBV12-3 or TRBV12-4 and TRBJ2-4, with D tentatively TRBD2 (5 bases). The J call may not be correct, given that the DNA end is closer to TRBJ2-7. The source of this sequence is a girl aged 10-17 years with multiple sclerosis. The sequenced sample consisted of blood. The CDR3 here is CASRAPGFGEQYF. The CDR3 nucleotides read TGTGCCAGCAGGGCCCCGGGGTTCGGCGAGCAGTACTTC.